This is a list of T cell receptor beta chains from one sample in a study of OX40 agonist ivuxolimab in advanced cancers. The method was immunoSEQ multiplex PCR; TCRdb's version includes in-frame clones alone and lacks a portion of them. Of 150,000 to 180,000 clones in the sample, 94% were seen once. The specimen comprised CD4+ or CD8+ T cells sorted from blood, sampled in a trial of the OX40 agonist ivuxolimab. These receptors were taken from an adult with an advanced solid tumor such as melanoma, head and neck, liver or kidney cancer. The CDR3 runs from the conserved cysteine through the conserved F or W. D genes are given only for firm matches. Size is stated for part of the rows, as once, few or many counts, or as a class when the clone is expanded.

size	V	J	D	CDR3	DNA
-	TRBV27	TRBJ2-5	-	CASSLRVRDTQETQYF	TGTGCCAGCAGTTTGAGGGTCCGGGACACACAAGAGACCCAGTACTTC
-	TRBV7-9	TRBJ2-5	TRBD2	CASRSGLAGVETQYF	TGTGCCAGCAGGTCGGGACTAGCGGGGGTTGAGACCCAGTACTTC
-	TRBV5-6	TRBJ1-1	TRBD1	CASSFQGAQNTEAFF	TGTGCCAGCAGCTTTCAGGGGGCGCAGAACACTGAAGCTTTCTTT
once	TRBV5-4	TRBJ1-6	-	CASSFGGFGSPLHF	TGTGCCAGCAGCTTCGGTGGATTTGGTTCACCCCTCCACTTT
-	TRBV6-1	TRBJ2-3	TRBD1	CASSAQGQRGTDTQYF	TGTGCCAGCAGTGCCCAGGGACAGAGGGGCACAGATACGCAGTATTTT
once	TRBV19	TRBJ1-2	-	CASFTANYGYTF	TGTGCCAGTTTTACAGCTAACTATGGCTACACCTTC
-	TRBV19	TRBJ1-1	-	CASSFLLRETEAFF	TGTGCCAGTAGTTTCCTCCTGAGGGAGACTGAAGCTTTCTTT
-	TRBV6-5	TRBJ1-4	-	CASSQESEKLFF	TGTGCCAGCAGCCAGGAATCCGAAAAACTGTTTTTT
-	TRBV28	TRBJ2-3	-	CASSLGTSPSTDTQYF	TGTGCCAGCAGTTTGGGTACTAGCCCGAGCACAGATACGCAGTATTTT
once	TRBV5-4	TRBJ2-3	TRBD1	CASTLRQGPSTDTQYF	TGTGCCAGCACCCTCCGACAGGGTCCTAGCACAGATACGCAGTATTTT
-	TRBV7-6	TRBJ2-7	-	CASSRGSGVPREQYF	TGTGCCAGCAGCCGCGGGTCGGGGGTTCCTCGAGAGCAGTACTTC
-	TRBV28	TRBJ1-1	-	CASSLEGPREAFF	TGTGCCAGCAGTTTAGAGGGGCCCAGGGAAGCTTTCTTT
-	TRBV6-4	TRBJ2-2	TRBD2	CASSVLAGGSNTGELFF	TGTGCCAGCAGCGTACTAGCGGGAGGCTCGAACACCGGGGAGCTGTTTTTT
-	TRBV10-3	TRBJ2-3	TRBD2	CAISPSGGTDTQYF	TGTGCCATCAGCCCTAGCGGGGGGACAGATACGCAGTATTTT
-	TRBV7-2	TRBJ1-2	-	CASRAGGNYGYTF	TGTGCCAGCAGGGCAGGAGGAAACTATGGCTACACCTTC
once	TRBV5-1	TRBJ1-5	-	CASSLAPGQSNQPQHF	TGCGCCAGCAGCTTAGCTCCAGGGCAAAGCAATCAGCCCCAGCATTTT
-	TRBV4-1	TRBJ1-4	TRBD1	CASRLQGVGANEKLFF	TGCGCCAGCAGACTACAGGGGGTGGGAGCTAATGAAAAACTGTTTTTT
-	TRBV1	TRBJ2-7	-	CTSSPSYEQYF	TGCACCAGCAGCCCCTCCTACGAGCAGTACTTC
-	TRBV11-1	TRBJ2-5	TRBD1	CASSPGQGTAETQYF	TGTGCCAGCAGCCCGGGACAGGGGACGGCAGAGACCCAGTACTTC
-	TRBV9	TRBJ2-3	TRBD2	CASSAVTGLAGITDTQYF	TGTGCCAGCAGCGCGGTAACCGGACTAGCGGGCATCACAGATACGCAGTATTTT
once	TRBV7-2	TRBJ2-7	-	CASSPRAAGNYEQYF	TGTGCCAGCAGCCCCCGGGCGGCGGGAAATTACGAGCAGTACTTC
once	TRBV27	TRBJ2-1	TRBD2	CASSPTSGGASYNEQFF	TGTGCCAGCAGTCCCACTAGCGGGGGGGCGTCTTACAATGAGCAGTTCTTC
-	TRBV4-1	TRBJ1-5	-	CASSQGDQGPGQPQHF	TGCGCCAGCAGCCAGGGAGACCAGGGTCCCGGTCAGCCCCAGCATTTT
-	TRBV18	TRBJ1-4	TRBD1	CASSPLHRQGANEKLFF	TGTGCCAGCTCACCACTGCACCGACAGGGGGCTAATGAAAAACTGTTTTTT
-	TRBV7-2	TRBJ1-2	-	CASSLDGGGYTF	TGTGCCAGCAGCTTAGACGGAGGTGGCTACACCTTC
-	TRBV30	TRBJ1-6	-	CAWSVDSPLSNSPLHF	TGTGCCTGGAGTGTCGACAGCCCCCTTTCTAATTCACCCCTCCACTTT
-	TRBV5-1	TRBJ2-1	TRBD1	CASSLDRGQGVF	TGCGCCAGCAGCTTGGACAGGGGACAGGGAGTCTTC
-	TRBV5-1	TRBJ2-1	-	CASGRGILVEGLNEQFF	TGCGCCAGTGGGCGGGGAATACTAGTCGAGGGGCTCAATGAGCAGTTCTTC
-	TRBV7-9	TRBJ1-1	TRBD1	CASSPKDRAGTEAFF	TGTGCCAGCAGCCCAAAGGACAGGGCGGGCACTGAAGCTTTCTTT
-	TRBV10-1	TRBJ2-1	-	CASSDSGASYNEQFF	TGCGCCAGCAGTGATTCAGGGGCGTCCTACAATGAGCAGTTCTTC
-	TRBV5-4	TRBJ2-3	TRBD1	CASSRDRGVTDTQYF	TGTGCCAGCAGCAGGGACAGGGGTGTAACAGATACGCAGTATTTT
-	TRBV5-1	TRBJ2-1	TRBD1	CASSLAGQGVDEQFF	TGCGCCAGCAGCTTGGCGGGACAGGGGGTGGATGAGCAGTTCTTC
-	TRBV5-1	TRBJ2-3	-	CASRRGTDTQYF	TGCGCCAGCAGGAGGGGCACAGATACGCAGTATTTT
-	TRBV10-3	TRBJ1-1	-	CAAEGMNTEAFF	TGTGCCGCGGAGGGGATGAACACTGAAGCTTTCTTT
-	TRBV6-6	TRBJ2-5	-	CASTPAGLKETQYF	TGTGCCAGCACCCCGGCGGGACTCAAAGAGACCCAGTACTTC
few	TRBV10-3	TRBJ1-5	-	CAISDGRDQPQHF	TGTGCCATCAGTGACGGCAGGGATCAGCCCCAGCATTTT
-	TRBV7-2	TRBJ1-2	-	CASSLAGRSNYGYTF	TGTGCCAGCAGCTTAGCGGGCAGATCTAACTATGGCTACACCTTC
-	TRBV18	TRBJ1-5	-	CASSPNAGRNQPQHF	TGTGCCAGCTCACCGAACGCAGGGAGGAATCAGCCCCAGCATTTT
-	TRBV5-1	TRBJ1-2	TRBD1	CASSRGDRGVNYGYTF	TGCGCCAGCAGCAGAGGGGACAGGGGTGTTAACTATGGCTACACCTTC
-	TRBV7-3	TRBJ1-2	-	CASSLDGYGYTF	TGTGCCAGCAGCTTAGACGGCTATGGCTACACCTTC
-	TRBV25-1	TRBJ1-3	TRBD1	CASSESPGQGSGNTIYF	TGTGCCAGCAGTGAATCCCCGGGACAGGGCTCTGGAAACACCATATATTTT
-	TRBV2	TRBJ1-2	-	CAKALAPGASNYGYTF	TGTGCCAAGGCCCTCGCCCCAGGAGCTTCAAACTATGGCTACACCTTC
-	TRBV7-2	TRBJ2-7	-	CASSSPRASAEQYF	TGTGCCAGCAGCTCCCCTCGGGCCTCAGCCGAGCAGTACTTC